These T cell receptor beta chains were read from a single sample in a study of neoadjuvant anti-PD-1 for oral cavity cancer. TCRdb's copy holds only in-frame clones and misses some; the assay was immunoSEQ multiplex PCR. The sample shows around 14,000 clones, less than 85% of them seen only once. Sequenced material: PBMCs, taken before nivolumab (anti-PD-1) treatment. These receptors were collected from a person between 40 and 80 years old with oral cavity squamous cell carcinoma. The CDR3 runs from the conserved cysteine through the conserved F or W. The D gene is left open where the match is weak. The size entry is marked missing in some rows and otherwise reads once, few, many or a size class.

CDR3 DNA: TGTGCCAGCAGCCCCTTACGAGGGGGGGCTAACACTGAAGCTTTCTTT; CDR3 protein: CASSPLRGGANTEAFF; J gene: TRBJ1-1; clone size: NA; V gene: TRBV11-1; CDR3 length: 16; D gene: NA
CDR3 DNA: TGTGCCAGCAGCTTAGCCGGCAGGTCCTATGGCTACACCTTC; CDR3 protein: CASSLAGRSYGYTF; J gene: TRBJ1-2; clone size: few; V gene: TRBV7-9; CDR3 length: 14; D gene: NA
CDR3 DNA: TGTGCCAGCGGGGGTGATGGCAATCAGCCCCAGCATTTT; CDR3 protein: CASGGDGNQPQHF; J gene: TRBJ1-5; clone size: few; V gene: TRBV2; CDR3 length: 13; D gene: NA
CDR3 DNA: TGTGCCAGCAGCCTCTATCTCGAGCAGTTCTTC; CDR3 protein: CASSLYLEQFF; J gene: TRBJ2-1; clone size: once; V gene: TRBV7-9; CDR3 length: 11; D gene: NA
CDR3 DNA: TGTGCCAGCAGCTTAAAGGGGGCAGGCACAGATACGCAGTATTTT; CDR3 protein: CASSLKGAGTDTQYF; J gene: TRBJ2-3; clone size: NA; V gene: TRBV7-3; CDR3 length: 15; D gene: TRBD1
CDR3 DNA: TGTGCCAGCAGCTTAGACAGGGTAAACTATGGCTACACCTTC; CDR3 protein: CASSLDRVNYGYTF; J gene: TRBJ1-2; clone size: NA; V gene: TRBV7-2; CDR3 length: 14; D gene: NA
CDR3 DNA: TGTGCCAGCAGTGAGGGGACTAGCCTCGAGCAGTACTTC; CDR3 protein: CASSEGTSLEQYF; J gene: TRBJ2-7; clone size: NA; V gene: TRBV6-5; CDR3 length: 13; D gene: TRBD2
CDR3 DNA: TGTGCCAGCAGCCTCGGGGGGGCCCTAGAGACCCAGTACTTC; CDR3 protein: CASSLGGALETQYF; J gene: TRBJ2-5; clone size: NA; V gene: TRBV7-9; CDR3 length: 14; D gene: TRBD2
CDR3 DNA: TGTGCCTGGAGCCAACAGGGTTCCCCCACAGATACGCAGTATTTT; CDR3 protein: CAWSQQGSPTDTQYF; J gene: TRBJ2-3; clone size: NA; V gene: TRBV30; CDR3 length: 15; D gene: NA
CDR3 DNA: TGCGCCAGCAGCTTGGTTCGGACTAGCGCAGATACGCAGTATTTT; CDR3 protein: CASSLVRTSADTQYF; J gene: TRBJ2-3; clone size: NA; V gene: TRBV5-1; CDR3 length: 15; D gene: TRBD2
CDR3 DNA: TGCGCCAGCAGCGTCTCGACAGGGACCACAGATACGCAGTATTTT; CDR3 protein: CASSVSTGTTDTQYF; J gene: TRBJ2-3; clone size: NA; V gene: TRBV5-1; CDR3 length: 15; D gene: TRBD1
CDR3 DNA: TGTGCTAGTGGCACGGGGACTACCGTGAACACCGGGGAGCTGTTTTTT; CDR3 protein: CASGTGTTVNTGELFF; J gene: TRBJ2-2; clone size: few; V gene: TRBV12-5; CDR3 length: 16; D gene: TRBD2
CDR3 DNA: TGTGCCAGCAGCGCCTCGGGACAGAACACTGAAGCTTTCTTT; CDR3 protein: CASSASGQNTEAFF; J gene: TRBJ1-1; clone size: NA; V gene: TRBV9; CDR3 length: 14; D gene: NA
CDR3 DNA: TGTGCCAGCAGCTCAACAGGGTTACAGCCCCAGCATTTT; CDR3 protein: CASSSTGLQPQHF; J gene: TRBJ1-5; clone size: few; V gene: TRBV28; CDR3 length: 13; D gene: NA
CDR3 DNA: TGTGCCAGCAGCGCTAGCGGCACAGATACGCAGTATTTT; CDR3 protein: CASSASGTDTQYF; J gene: TRBJ2-3; clone size: NA; V gene: TRBV7-9; CDR3 length: 13; D gene: NA
CDR3 DNA: TGCGCCAGCAGCCAAGGCCCTCAAGCAGGGTCTGGAAACACCATATATTTT; CDR3 protein: CASSQGPQAGSGNTIYF; J gene: TRBJ1-3; clone size: NA; V gene: TRBV4-1; CDR3 length: 17; D gene: NA
CDR3 DNA: TGTGCCAGCAGCGTAGACAGTCCCCCTGGAAACACCATATATTTT; CDR3 protein: CASSVDSPPGNTIYF; J gene: TRBJ1-3; clone size: NA; V gene: TRBV9; CDR3 length: 15; D gene: NA
CDR3 DNA: TGTGCCAGCAGTCCGCGGACCCTCGGAGGCGAGCAGTTCTTC; CDR3 protein: CASSPRTLGGEQFF; J gene: TRBJ2-1; clone size: NA; V gene: TRBV27; CDR3 length: 14; D gene: NA
CDR3 DNA: TGTGCCAGCAGCTCCCTAGGGGACGGGAACACTGAAGCTTTCTTT; CDR3 protein: CASSSLGDGNTEAFF; J gene: TRBJ1-1; clone size: NA; V gene: TRBV5-4; CDR3 length: 15; D gene: NA
CDR3 DNA: TGCGCCAGCGAGACAGGGCGTAATGAAAAACTGTTTTTT; CDR3 protein: CASETGRNEKLFF; J gene: TRBJ1-4; clone size: NA; V gene: TRBV4-1; CDR3 length: 13; D gene: TRBD1
CDR3 DNA: TGTGCCAGTAGTCTCGTCGGCTTTGAAGCTTTCTTT; CDR3 protein: CASSLVGFEAFF; J gene: TRBJ1-1; clone size: NA; V gene: TRBV19; CDR3 length: 12; D gene: NA
CDR3 DNA: TGTGCCAGCAGCTCCCGGGAGGTGTCGGGCAGCGTCGAGCAGTACTTC; CDR3 protein: CASSSREVSGSVEQYF; J gene: TRBJ2-7; clone size: NA; V gene: TRBV7-9; CDR3 length: 16; D gene: TRBD2
CDR3 DNA: TGTGCCAGTAGTAGCAGAGAGGGTAGCTATGGCTACACCTTC; CDR3 protein: CASSSREGSYGYTF; J gene: TRBJ1-2; clone size: NA; V gene: TRBV19; CDR3 length: 14; D gene: NA
CDR3 DNA: TGCGCCAGCAGCTTAGGGGCGGACGGTGAGCAGTTCTTC; CDR3 protein: CASSLGADGEQFF; J gene: TRBJ2-1; clone size: few; V gene: TRBV5-1; CDR3 length: 13; D gene: NA
CDR3 DNA: TGTGCCAGCAGCGTTTCTGGGCGGCAGGGTGGAACAGATACGCAGTATTTT; CDR3 protein: CASSVSGRQGGTDTQYF; J gene: TRBJ2-3; clone size: NA; V gene: TRBV9; CDR3 length: 17; D gene: NA
CDR3 DNA: TGTGCCAGCACGAGGGGGGGGGCCTTCACAGATACGCAGTATTTT; CDR3 protein: CASTRGGAFTDTQYF; J gene: TRBJ2-3; clone size: NA; V gene: TRBV2; CDR3 length: 15; D gene: NA
CDR3 DNA: TGTGCCAGCTCACCACCGACAGAATCTTATGGCTACACCTTC; CDR3 protein: CASSPPTESYGYTF; J gene: TRBJ1-2; clone size: few; V gene: TRBV18; CDR3 length: 14; D gene: NA
CDR3 DNA: TGTGCCAGCAAGGAGCGGGGGGTTGGCACCGGGGAGCTGTTTTTT; CDR3 protein: CASKERGVGTGELFF; J gene: TRBJ2-2; clone size: NA; V gene: TRBV27; CDR3 length: 15; D gene: TRBD2
CDR3 DNA: TGTGCCAGTAGTACCGGACAGATTAGCACAGATACGCAGTATTTT; CDR3 protein: CASSTGQISTDTQYF; J gene: TRBJ2-3; clone size: NA; V gene: TRBV19; CDR3 length: 15; D gene: NA
CDR3 DNA: TGTGCCAGCAGCTTGGGGCAGAACACTGAAGCTTTCTTT; CDR3 protein: CASSLGQNTEAFF; J gene: TRBJ1-1; clone size: few; V gene: TRBV7-9; CDR3 length: 13; D gene: NA
CDR3 DNA: TGTGCCAGCAGACCAGGACAGGGGCTCAACTATGGCTACACCTTC; CDR3 protein: CASRPGQGLNYGYTF; J gene: TRBJ1-2; clone size: few; V gene: TRBV6-1; CDR3 length: 15; D gene: TRBD1
CDR3 DNA: TGTGCCAGCAGCCAAGAATCGCGGGGACAGGGGATCGATGAGCAGTTCTTC; CDR3 protein: CASSQESRGQGIDEQFF; J gene: TRBJ2-1; clone size: once; V gene: TRBV14; CDR3 length: 17; D gene: TRBD1